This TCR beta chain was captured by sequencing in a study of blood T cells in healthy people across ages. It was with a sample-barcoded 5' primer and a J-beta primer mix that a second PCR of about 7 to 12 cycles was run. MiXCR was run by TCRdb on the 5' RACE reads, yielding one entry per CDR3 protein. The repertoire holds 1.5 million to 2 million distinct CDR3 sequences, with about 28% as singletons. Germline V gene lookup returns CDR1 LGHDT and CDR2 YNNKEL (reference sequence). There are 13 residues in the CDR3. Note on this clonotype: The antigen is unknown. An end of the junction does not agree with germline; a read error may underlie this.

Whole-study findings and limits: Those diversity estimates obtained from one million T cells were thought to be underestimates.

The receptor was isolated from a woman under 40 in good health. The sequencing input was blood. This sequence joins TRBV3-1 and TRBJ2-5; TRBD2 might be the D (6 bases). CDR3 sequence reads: CASNQEPAGTQYF. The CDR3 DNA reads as TGTGCCAGCAACCAAGAACCAGCGGGGACCCAGTACTTC.